This T cell receptor (beta chain) was documented in a study of shared clonotypes between healthy human individuals. Study conclusions and caveats: With a handful of donors compared, approximately 5.5% of naive CD4 clonotypes were shared. Clonotype sharing among donors likely depends on sequencing depth.

Points on this clone: Its antigen is not identified.

Only in-frame clones appear in the TCRdb table, and some are missing; sequencing was by immunoSEQ multiplex PCR. The repertoire holds about a million clones, with roughly 72% as singletons. This CDR3 comprises 14 residues. V shed 5 bases and J shed 2 bases, with 12 bases lying between them. Germline CDR1 SGHAT, CDR2 FQNNGV. The specimen was memory CD4+ T cells sorted from blood. Described subset: CD45RA-negative fraction. The TCR comes from a man younger than 35 in good health. The V call is TRBV11-2, the J call TRBJ2-5; D gene uncertain. CDR3: CASSPGRIQETQYF. In DNA, the CDR3 is TGTGCCAGCAGCCCTGGACGGATTCAAGAGACCCAGTACTTC.